This TCR beta chain was recorded in a study of T-cell memory formation after mild COVID-19. V was shortened by 6 bases and J by 2 bases, with 13 bases between the two germline ends. This CDR3 spans 14 amino acids. Amplification by 5'RACE using constant-segment primers produced TCR alpha and TCR beta cDNA libraries that carried sample barcodes and UMIs. TCRdb re-called the 5' RACE reads with MiXCR, one entry per CDR3 protein. The top ten hold under 25% of the sample, which has 390,000 or so distinct CDR3 sequences, 16% seen once. The chain carries TRBV12-3 or TRBV12-4 and TRBJ1-1; tentatively, D is TRBD1 (5 bases). The source of this sequence is a man between 18 and 35 years old who had mild COVID-19 (a few samples of this study predate the infection). Cell type and time point are not known. Source material: PBMCs or a T cell subset sorted from them (not recorded which). CDR3 sequence: CASSRQPRNTEAFF. CDR3 DNA sequence: TGTGCCAGCAGCCGACAGCCCCGCAACACTGAAGCTTTCTTT.